This section outlines one T cell receptor (beta chain) sequence together with its context. The assay was immunoSEQ multiplex PCR, and TCRdb's table has in-frame clones only and misses some. The profile shows 300,000 to 400,000 clones, 88% of them singletons. CDR3 length equals 14 residues. CDR1 SGHDN and CDR2 FVKESK come from the germline V gene. Trimming removed 4 bases at V and 3 bases at J, with 9 bases between. These data belong to a study of blood T cell repertoires in COVID-19. For the study at large: PBMCs, B-cell-depleted T cells, or T cells were the source of the cDNA or gDNA that made up the material.

Sequenced input: peripheral blood. This TCR was recovered from a woman aged 70 to 79 with COVID-19, enrolled during active disease. This chain connects TRBV14 to TRBJ2-2; the D gene is possibly TRBD2 (5 bases). As DNA, the CDR3 is TGTGCCAGCAGCCTCCACGGGGACACCGGGGAGCTGTTTTTT. This gives the protein CASSLHGDTGELFF. The variable domain in full, completed from reference TRBV14 and TRBJ2-2, reads EAGVTQFPSHSVIEKGQTVTLRCDPISGHDNLYWYRRVMGKEIKFLLHFVKESKQDESGMPNNRFLAERTGGTYSTLKVQPAELEDSGVYFCASSLHGDTGELFFGEGSRLTVL.